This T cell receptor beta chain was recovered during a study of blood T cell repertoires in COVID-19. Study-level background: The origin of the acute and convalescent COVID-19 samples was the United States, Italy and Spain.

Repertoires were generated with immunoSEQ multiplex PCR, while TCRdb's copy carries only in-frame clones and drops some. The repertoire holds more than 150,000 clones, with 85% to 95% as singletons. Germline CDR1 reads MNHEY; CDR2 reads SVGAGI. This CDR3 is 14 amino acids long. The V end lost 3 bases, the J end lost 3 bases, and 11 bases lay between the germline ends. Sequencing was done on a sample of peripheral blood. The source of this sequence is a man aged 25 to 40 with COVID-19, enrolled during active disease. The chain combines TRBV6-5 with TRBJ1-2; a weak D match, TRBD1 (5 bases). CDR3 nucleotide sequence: TGTGCCAGCAGTTATACCAGGGAGGACTATGGCTACACCTTC. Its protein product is CASSYTREDYGYTF.